The 23 T cell receptor beta chains below all came from one sample that was sequenced in a study of T cell repertoires in cytomegalovirus infection. Their cognate antigens are unknown. TCRdb recomputed calls from the reads with MiXCR, one row per CDR3 protein. The table shows 750,000 to 900,000 distinct CDR3 sequences, with 29% occurring only once. The sample in question was cultured CD8+ T cells from PBMCs, obtained from culture after CMV antigen stimulation. Source of these receptors: a human donor in good health (CMV status not recorded). Some clones in this sample may be carry-over from other donors' samples.

The rearrangement uses TRBV20-1 and TRBJ2-5; D gene unclear. From germline, CDR1 is DFQATT and CDR2 SNEGSKA (reference sequence). V was pared by 5 bases and J by 10 bases, with 26 bases between. CDR3 length equals 15 residues. CDR3 coding DNA: TGCAGTGCTCAATACGTCCTAGATTCTACCCGTAGCCAGTACTTC. Translation: CSAQYVLDSTRSQYF.

CDR3: CASSAWEGSNYGYTF. DNA for the CDR3: TGCGCCAGCAGCGCCTGGGAGGGCTCTAACTATGGCTACACCTTC. The chain links TRBV5-1 to TRBJ1-2; D remains ambiguous. With 4 bases removed from V and 0 bases from J, the gap between germline ends came to 13 bases. The CDR3 sequence is 15 residues long. CDR1 is SGHRS, CDR2 YFSETQ, per germline.

The CDR3 reads CSVSPGTGEDNTF. DNA for the CDR3: TGCAGCGTGAGCCCCGGGACAGGGGAAGACAACACCTTC. The chain recombines TRBV29-1 with TRBJ1-2; 10 nucleotides line up with TRBD1. CDR1 SQVTM and CDR2 ANQGSEA come from the germline V gene. CDR3 length equals 13 residues. Trimming took 6 bases from V and 12 from J; bases not matched to a gene: 13.

In this sample, this clonotype turned up a few times. CDR3: CASSPPSGRLAGNTDTQYF. The CDR3 DNA follows: TGTGCCAGCAGTCCACCTAGTGGTCGCCTAGCGGGGAACACAGATACGCAGTATTTT. V is TRBV27 and J is TRBJ2-3; TRBD2 aligns across 9 bases. Per the germline V gene, CDR1 is MNHEY and CDR2 is SMNVEV (reference sequence). This CDR3 region has 19 residues. V shed 5 bases, J shed 2 bases, and the junction held 17 bases outside the gene matches.

This clonotype was seen more than once but under ten times. This chain joins TRBV20-1 and TRBJ1-2; D might be TRBD1 (6 bases). Between the trimmed V and J ends, which lost 0 bases and 1 base, there was a span of 9 bases. CDR1 is DFQATT, CDR2 SNEGSKA, per germline (reference sequence). This CDR3 comprises 14 residues. CDR3 in amino acids: CSARDRGVNYGYTF. The CDR3 region has the DNA TGCAGTGCTAGAGATAGGGGGGTTAACTATGGCTACACCTTC.

Ten or more counts support this clonotype. The V gene is TRBV7-9, the J gene TRBJ1-1; possible D gene TRBD1, 5 bases. CDR3 length: 16 amino acids. From germline, CDR1 is SEHNR and CDR2 FQNEAQ (reference sequence). Trimming pared 5 bases from V and 1 base from J, leaving 17 bases between. The CDR3 nucleotides are TGTGCCAGCAGCACACCTACAAGAGGGACGAACACTGAAGCTTTCTTT. Translating gives CASSTPTRGTNTEAFF.

J is TRBJ2-3 and V is TRBV6-5; 10 nucleotides line up with TRBD2. The CDR3 runs 20 residues. The germline V gene has CDR1 MNHEY and CDR2 SVGAGI. V gave up 6 bases and J gave up 2 bases; unmatched junction bases: 20. The CDR3 sequence is CASRPLGLASGGPNTDTQYF. CDR3 bases: TGTGCCAGCAGACCCTTAGGCTTGGCTAGCGGGGGCCCCAACACAGATACGCAGTATTTT.

The V gene is TRBV28, the J gene TRBJ2-3; possible D gene TRBD2, 6 bases. Germline V lookup: CDR1 MDHEN, CDR2 SYDVKM. The CDR3 contains 19 residues. Trimming took off 3 bases at V and 3 bases at J, with 25 bases between the two ends. This CDR3 is CASSFGPDIPLGGTDTQYF. The CDR3, as DNA: TGTGCCAGCAGTTTCGGACCGGACATCCCACTTGGAGGGACAGATACGCAGTATTTT.

In the case of this clonotype: One end of the junction fails to match germline, which may point to a read error. The V call is TRBV27, the J call TRBJ1-5; the D is unclear. Germline CDR1 MNHEY, CDR2 SMNVEV (reference sequence). This CDR3 is built from 15 residues. The DNA for the CDR3 is TGTGTCAGCAGTTTATCGGCGGGGAGCAATCAGCCCCAGCATTTT. Its protein product is CVSSLSAGSNQPQHF.

This chain links TRBV9 with TRBJ2-5; the D gene is possibly TRBD2 (7 bases). Germline V gene data show CDR1 as SGDLS and CDR2 as YYNGEE. The CDR3 consists of 16 residues. Trimming removed 4 bases at V and 4 bases at J, with 20 bases between. The CDR3 region is CASSPLGGGPRETQYF. CDR3 DNA: TGTGCCAGCAGCCCTCTGGGGGGGGGGCCCCGAGAGACCCAGTACTTC.

This clonotype was counted between two and nine times. This sequence joins TRBV7-9 and TRBJ1-4, with TRBD1 as a possible D gene (5 bases). The germline V gene encodes CDR1 SEHNR and CDR2 FQNEAQ (reference sequence). V was cut by 8 bases and J by 0 bases, with 10 bases left in between. This CDR3 has 14 residues. CDR3 loop: CASRGGATNEKLFF. The DNA of the CDR3 is TGTGCCAGCCGTGGAGGGGCAACTAATGAAAAACTGTTTTTT.

This clonotype was picked up a small number of times. The chain carries TRBV4-1 and TRBJ2-2, with a tentative D call TRBD1 (6 bases). The germline gives CDR1 MGHRA, CDR2 YSYEKL. V shed 1 base and J shed 6 bases, with 6 bases lying between them. The CDR3 covers 13 residues. This CDR3 reads CASSQGTAGELFF. For the CDR3, the DNA is TGCGCCAGCAGCCAAGGGACAGCCGGGGAGCTGTTTTTT.

This clonotype appeared many times. This chain uses TRBV7-2 with TRBJ1-2; TRBD1 might be the D (6 bases). Trimming took off 1 base at V and 8 bases at J, with 20 bases between the two ends. The CDR3 spans 16 residues. The germline V gene encodes CDR1 SGHTA and CDR2 FQGNSA. The CDR3 here is CASSLETGQMPWGYTF. In DNA, the CDR3 is TGTGCCAGCAGCTTAGAAACCGGACAGATGCCTTGGGGCTACACCTTC.

This clonotype was found many times. This sequence joins TRBV7-2 and TRBJ2-3, with TRBD2 matching over 11 bases. The CDR3 contains 15 residues. V shed 5 bases, J shed 3 bases, and the junction held 4 bases outside the gene matches. Germline V CDR1 and CDR2: SGHTA, FQGNSA. CDR3 sequence (DNA): TGTGCCAGCAGCATTACTAGCGGGGGTACAGATACGCAGTATTTT. Amino acid sequence: CASSITSGGTDTQYF.

V gene TRBV11-2 combines with J gene TRBJ2-2; D perhaps matches TRBD2 (6 bases). CDR1 is SGHAT and CDR2 is FQNNGV in the germline V gene. The CDR3 runs to 16 residues. Trimming stripped 4 bases from V and 3 bases from J, with 15 bases between. CDR3: CASSSPASAYTGELFF. CDR3 in DNA: TGTGCCAGCAGCTCGCCCGCTAGCGCCTACACCGGGGAGCTGTTTTTT.

This clonotype was seen a few times. V and J are TRBV15 and TRBJ2-1; D is possibly TRBD2 (6 bases). The CDR3 sequence is 15 residues long. V dropped 0 bases and J dropped 1 base, with 7 bases sitting between them. Germline V gene data show CDR1 as LNHNV and CDR2 as YYDKDF (reference sequence). The CDR3 loop is CATSRDGGSYNEQFF. The CDR3 nucleotides are TGTGCCACCAGCAGAGACGGGGGTTCCTACAATGAGCAGTTCTTC. Full variable domain (missing parts from reference TRBV15 and TRBJ2-1): DAMVIQNPRYQVTQFGKPVTLSCSQTLNHNVMYWYQQKSSQAPKLLFHYYDKDFNNEADTPDNFQSRRPNTSFCFLDIRSPGLGDTAMYLCATSRDGGSYNEQFFGPGTRLTVL.

This clonotype was recorded only once. The chain links TRBV4-1 to TRBJ2-1, with 11 positions matching TRBD2. This CDR3 is 16 amino acids long. Trimming removed 4 bases from V and 6 bases from J; junction bases left unmatched: 8. From germline, CDR1 is MGHRA and CDR2 YSYEKL. In DNA, the CDR3 is TGCGCCAGCAGCCTATTCGGGACTAGCGGAACCAATGAGCAGTTCTTC. Its translation: CASSLFGTSGTNEQFF.

This clonotype was seen repeatedly, ten times or more. The V call is TRBV7-2, the J call TRBJ1-1; 8 nucleotides align to TRBD1. Germline CDR1 reads SGHTA; CDR2 reads FQGNSA. The trim removed 6 bases at V and 5 bases at J, leaving 8 bases unmatched. The CDR3 is made up of 14 amino acids. The CDR3 DNA sequence: TGTGCCAGCAGTTCTTTTACAGGGGGAACTGAAGCTTTCTTT. Residues: CASSSFTGGTEAFF.

The chain carries TRBV20-1 and TRBJ2-1; D possibly uses TRBD1 or TRBD2 (6 bases each). Germline assignment: CDR1 DFQATT and CDR2 SNEGSKA (reference sequence). The CDR3 contains 13 residues. V gave up 4 bases and J gave up 8 bases, with 15 bases separating them. CDR3: CSATEWGADEQFF. DNA of the CDR3: TGCAGTGCTACCGAGTGGGGGGCCGATGAGCAGTTCTTC.

The chain uses TRBV20-1 and TRBJ2-5, with D unresolved. V was pared by 6 bases and J by 4 bases, with 12 bases between. This CDR3 has 12 residues. Per the germline V gene, CDR1 is DFQATT and CDR2 is SNEGSKA (reference sequence). CDR3 sequence (DNA): TGCAGTGCCCCTTTCCCGGGAGAGACCCAGTACTTC. It translates to CSAPFPGETQYF.

This rearrangement joins TRBV7-9 to TRBJ1-5; unclear D gene. CDR3 size: 15 residues. V was cut by 3 bases and J by 6 bases, with 15 bases left in between. Germline-derived CDR1 and CDR2 are SEHNR and FQNEAQ (reference sequence). Here the CDR3 DNA reads TGTGCCAGCAGCTTCTCCAGGTATACGATTCAGCCCCAGCATTTT. Translating it yields CASSFSRYTIQPQHF.

Only a few counts were recorded for this clonotype. V usage is TRBV27 and J usage is TRBJ2-3; TRBD2 matches at 7 bases. The CDR3 totals 15 residues. Germline V CDR1 and CDR2: MNHEY, SMNVEV (reference sequence). V was pared by 2 bases and J by 2 bases, with 4 bases of the junction left unmatched. CDR3 nucleotide sequence: TGTGCCAGCAGTTTAAGGGCGGGGGACACAGATACGCAGTATTTT. Protein sequence: CASSLRAGDTDTQYF.

In its sample, this clonotype was seen once. V usage is TRBV6-4 and J usage is TRBJ2-5, with D tentatively TRBD2 (6 bases). The CDR3 has 13 amino acids. Germline V gene lookup returns CDR1 MRHNA and CDR2 SNTAGT. Trimming left V 3 bases short and J 5 bases short, with 10 bases between. CDR3 amino acids: CASSELAGETQYF. The CDR3 bases are TGTGCCAGCAGTGAACTAGCCGGCGAGACCCAGTACTTC.